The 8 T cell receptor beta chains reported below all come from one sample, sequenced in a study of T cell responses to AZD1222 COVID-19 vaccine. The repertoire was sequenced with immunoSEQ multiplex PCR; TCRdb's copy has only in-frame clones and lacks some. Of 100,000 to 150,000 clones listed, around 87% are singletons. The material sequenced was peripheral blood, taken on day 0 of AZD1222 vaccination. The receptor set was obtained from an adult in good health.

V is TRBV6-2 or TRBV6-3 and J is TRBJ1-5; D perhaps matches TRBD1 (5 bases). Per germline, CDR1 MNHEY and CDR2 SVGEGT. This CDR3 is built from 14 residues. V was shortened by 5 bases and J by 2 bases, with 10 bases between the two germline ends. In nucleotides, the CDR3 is TGTGCCAGCAGTGACGGGGGTGGCAATCAGCCCCAGCATTTT. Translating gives CASSDGGGNQPQHF.

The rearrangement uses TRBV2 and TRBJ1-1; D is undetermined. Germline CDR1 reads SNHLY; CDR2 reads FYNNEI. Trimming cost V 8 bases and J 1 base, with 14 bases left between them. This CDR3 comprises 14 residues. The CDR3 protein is CASEQTVGNTEAFF. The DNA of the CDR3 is TGTGCCAGCGAGCAGACTGTAGGGAACACTGAAGCTTTCTTT.

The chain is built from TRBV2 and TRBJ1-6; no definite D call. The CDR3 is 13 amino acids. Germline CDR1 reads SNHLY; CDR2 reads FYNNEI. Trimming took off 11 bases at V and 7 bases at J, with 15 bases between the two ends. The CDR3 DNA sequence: TGTGCCGGGAAAGGAGACGGAAATTCACCCCTCCACTTT. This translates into CAGKGDGNSPLHF. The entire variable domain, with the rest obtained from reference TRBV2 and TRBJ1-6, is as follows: EPEVTQTPSHQVTQMGQEVILRCVPISNHLYFYWYRQILGQKVEFLVSFYNNEISEKSEIFDDQFSVERPDGSNFTLKIRSTKLEDSAMYFCAGKGDGNSPLHFGNGTRLTVT.

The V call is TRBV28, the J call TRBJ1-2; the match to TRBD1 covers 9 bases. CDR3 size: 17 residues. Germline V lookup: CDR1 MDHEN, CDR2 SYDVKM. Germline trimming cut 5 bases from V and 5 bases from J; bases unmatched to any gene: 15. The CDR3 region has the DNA TGTGCCAGCAGTATCCCGGGACAGGGCTCTCCTGGATATGGCTACACCTTC. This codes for CASSIPGQGSPGYGYTF.

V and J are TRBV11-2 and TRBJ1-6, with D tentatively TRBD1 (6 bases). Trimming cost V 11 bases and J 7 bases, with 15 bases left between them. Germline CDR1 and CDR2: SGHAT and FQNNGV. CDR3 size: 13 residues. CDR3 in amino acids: CASHRVGNSPLHF. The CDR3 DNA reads TGTGCCTCCCACAGGGTCGGCAATTCACCCCTCCACTTT.

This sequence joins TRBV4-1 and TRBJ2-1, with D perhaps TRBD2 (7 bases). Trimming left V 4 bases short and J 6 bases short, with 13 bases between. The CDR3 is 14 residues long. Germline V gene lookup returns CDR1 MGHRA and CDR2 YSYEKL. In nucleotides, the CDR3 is TGCGCCAGCAGCCTGGCCCGGGGGGCCAATGAGCAGTTCTTC. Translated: CASSLARGANEQFF.

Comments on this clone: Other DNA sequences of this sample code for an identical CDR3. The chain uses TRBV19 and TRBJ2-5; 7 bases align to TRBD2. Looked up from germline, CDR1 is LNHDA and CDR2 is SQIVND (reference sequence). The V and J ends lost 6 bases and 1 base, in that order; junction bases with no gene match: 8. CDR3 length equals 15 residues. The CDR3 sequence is CASSPVGGSQETQYF. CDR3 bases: TGTGCCAGTAGCCCCGTAGGCGGGAGCCAAGAGACCCAGTACTTC.

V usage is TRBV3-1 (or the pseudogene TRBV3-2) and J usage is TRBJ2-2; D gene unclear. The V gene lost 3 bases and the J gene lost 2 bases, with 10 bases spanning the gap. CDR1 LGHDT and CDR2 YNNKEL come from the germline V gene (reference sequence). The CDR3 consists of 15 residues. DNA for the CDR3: TGTGCCAGCAGCCATACCGGAACAAACACCGGGGAGCTGTTTTTT. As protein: CASSHTGTNTGELFF.